This passage covers 9 T cell receptor beta chains from one sample sequenced in a study of T cell repertoires in cytomegalovirus infection (dated by TCRdb to between 2018 and 2021). Instrument used: Illumina HiSeq 1500. The public sequencing data were trimmed at Q25 with fastp and processed into clonotypes with MiXCR by TCRdb, which kept only in-frame beta chains. One record per CDR3 amino acid sequence lists the most common genes and DNA. The sample records about 180,000 distinct CDR3 sequences, approximately 17% of which are singletons. Clones ranked in the top ten supply approximately 25% of the sample. Sequencing was done on a sample of CD8+ T cells from PBMCs. The source is a human donor in good health (CMV status not recorded). Some clones in this sample may be carry-over from other donors' samples.

The table lists this clonotype with many counts. The chain recombines TRBV7-2 with TRBJ2-5; 9 nucleotides match TRBD2. CDR1 and CDR2 from the germline V gene are SGHTA and FQGNSA. V lost 4 bases, J lost 7 bases, and 13 bases stayed unmatched. The length of the CDR3 is 16 residues. CDR3 sequence (DNA): TGTGCCAGCAGCTGGGGGCGGGGGGGCCTCCTGCGGACCCAGTACTTC. It is translated as CASSWGRGGLLRTQYF.

This clonotype was seen only a few times. This sequence joins TRBV12-3 or TRBV12-4 and TRBJ2-1; TRBD1 is a possible D gene (6 bases). The CDR3 contains 16 residues. V was pared by 5 bases and J by 5 bases, with 19 bases between. CDR3 sequence reads: CASSTTRTGLNNEQFF. The CDR3 DNA follows: TGTGCCAGCAGTACGACCCGAACAGGGCTCAACAATGAGCAGTTCTTC.

This chain joins TRBV7-6 and TRBJ2-6; D ambiguous. V was shortened by 3 bases and J by 2 bases, with 8 bases between the two germline ends. Germline values: CDR1 SGHVS, CDR2 FNYEAQ. CDR3 length: 15 amino acids. The CDR3 reads CASSLGNPGANVLTF. The CDR3 nucleotides read TGTGCCAGCAGCTTGGGGAATCCTGGGGCCAACGTCCTGACTTTC.

This clonotype was counted only a few times. This sequence joins TRBV29-1 and TRBJ2-5; 7 bases match TRBD1. J lost 5 bases, V lost 0 bases, and 9 bases had no gene match. The germline V gene has CDR1 SQVTM and CDR2 ANQGSEA. The CDR3 has 15 residues. CDR3 nucleotide sequence: TGCAGCGTTGAAGAGAAGGCACAGGGGTTGGAGACCCAGTACTTC. Residues: CSVEEKAQGLETQYF. Drawing the rest from reference TRBV29-1 and TRBJ2-5, the complete variable domain is SAVISQKPSRDICQRGTSLTIQCQVDSQVTMMFWYRQQPGQSLTLIATANQGSEATYESGFVIDKFPISRPNLTFSTLTVSNMSPEDSSIYLCSVEEKAQGLETQYFGPGTRLLVL.

The chain joins TRBV20-1 to TRBJ1-5, with D unresolved. Germline CDR1 reads DFQATT; CDR2 reads SNEGSKA (reference sequence). The CDR3 loop spans 14 amino acids. V gave up 5 bases and J gave up 0 bases, with 11 bases separating them. Here the CDR3 reads CSAPGPFSNQPQHF. The CDR3 region has the DNA TGCAGTGCTCCCGGGCCGTTTAGCAATCAGCCCCAGCATTTT.

This clonotype occurred once. The chain uses TRBV28 and TRBJ1-2; TRBD1 agrees at 8 bases. The CDR3 runs 14 residues. Germline V lookup: CDR1 MDHEN, CDR2 SYDVKM. V lost 7 bases to trimming and J lost 4 bases; unmatched junction nucleotides: 8. The CDR3 nucleotides read TGTGCCAGCAACACAGGGGGTGGCGGCTATGGCTACACCTTC. Translated: CASNTGGGGYGYTF.

The chain employs TRBV28 and TRBJ2-2; D is undetermined. CDR3 length equals 14 residues. In germline, CDR1 is MDHEN, CDR2 SYDVKM. V shed 10 bases and J shed 4 bases, with 16 bases lying between them. CDR3 region: CATSVSPGTGELFF. CDR3 bases: TGTGCCACCTCGGTCTCCCCGGGCACCGGGGAGCTGTTTTTT.

V usage is TRBV11-2 and J usage is TRBJ2-7, with 8 bases aligning to TRBD1. Trimming took 3 bases from V and 0 from J; bases not matched to a gene: 16. Per the germline V gene, CDR1 is SGHAT and CDR2 is FQNNGV. The CDR3 is made up of 19 amino acids. Here the CDR3 reads CASSFPQGDGAGSSYEQYF. CDR3 nucleotide sequence: TGTGCCAGCAGCTTCCCACAGGGGGATGGTGCAGGGAGCTCCTACGAGCAGTACTTC.

The CDR3 sequence: CASSPQGLPYGYTF. The CDR3 coding sequence is TGTGCCAGCAGTCCACAGGGATTGCCCTATGGCTACACCTTC. The rearrangement uses TRBV25-1 and TRBJ1-2, with D perhaps TRBD1 (6 bases). V was clipped by 5 bases and J by 4 bases, with 14 bases between them. This CDR3 is 14 amino acids long. Germline CDR1 reads MGHDK; CDR2 reads SYGVNS.